This passage covers 11 T cell receptor beta chains from one sample sequenced in a study of human versus mouse CDR3 diversity and MHC coevolution. Clones were read by immunoSEQ multiplex PCR, and TCRdb kept only the in-frame ones, dropping some. The sample lists over 60,000 clones, approximately 90% seen once, with roughly 0.16% in the top ten. Material: naive CD4+ T cells from blood. Subset given: CD45RO-negative CD62L-positive naive CD4 T cells. These receptors all stem from a person between 25 and 70 years old in good health.

The gene calls are TRBV9 and TRBJ1-5; TRBD1 might be the D (5 bases). Germline V lookup: CDR1 SGDLS, CDR2 YYNGEE. The V end was cut by 5 bases, the J end by 0 bases, with 15 bases between. The CDR3 sequence is 16 residues long. CDR3 region: CASRKRTGYSNQPQHF. The CDR3 bases are TGTGCCAGCAGAAAAAGAACAGGATATAGCAATCAGCCCCAGCATTTT.

This rearrangement joins TRBV28 to TRBJ1-1; D is possibly TRBD1 (5 bases). Germline V gene lookup returns CDR1 MDHEN and CDR2 SYDVKM. The CDR3 runs to 12 residues. V was cut by 5 bases and J by 4 bases, with 8 bases left in between. For the CDR3, the DNA is TGTGCCAGCAGTACCCAGGGCACTGAAGCTTTCTTT. Translated: CASSTQGTEAFF. Combining the CDR3 with reference TRBV28 and TRBJ1-1 gives the whole variable domain DVKVTQSSRYLVKRTGEKVFLECVQDMDHENMFWYRQDPGLGLRLIYFSYDVKMKEKGDIPEGYSVSREKKERFSLILESASTNQTSMYLCASSTQGTEAFFGQGTRLTVV.

The genes are TRBV5-5 and TRBJ1-1; D perhaps matches TRBD1 (5 bases). The CDR3 spans 12 residues. CDR1 is SGHKS and CDR2 is YYEKEE in the germline V gene (reference sequence). Trimming removed 4 bases from V and 8 bases from J, with 12 bases in between. CDR3: CASSQGLAEAFF. The CDR3 DNA reads as TGTGCCAGCAGCCAGGGACTGGCGGAAGCTTTCTTT.

V usage is TRBV7-3 and J usage is TRBJ2-3; D ambiguous. Germline lookup yields CDR1 SGHTA and CDR2 FQGTGA. This CDR3 is 12 amino acids long. Trimming removed 2 bases at V and 4 bases at J, with 4 bases between. The CDR3 region is CASSLYSDTQYF. CDR3 nucleotides: TGTGCCAGCAGCTTATATTCAGATACGCAGTATTTT.

The chain joins TRBV5-4 to TRBJ2-1, with D possibly being TRBD2 (5 bases). Germline lookup yields CDR1 SGHNT and CDR2 YYREEE (reference sequence). Trimming took 5 bases from V and 0 from J, leaving 12 bases between them. CDR3 size: 15 residues. Here the CDR3 reads CASSRRGDSYNEQFF. In DNA form, the CDR3 reads TGTGCCAGCAGTCGCCGGGGAGACTCCTACAATGAGCAGTTCTTC.

This chain joins TRBV5-1 and TRBJ1-5; TRBD1 agrees at 7 bases. V was clipped by 4 bases and J by 3 bases; unmatched bases: 4. The germline V gene has CDR1 SGHRS and CDR2 YFSETQ. The CDR3 loop spans 14 amino acids. The CDR3 protein is CASSRDSPNQPQHF. CDR3 nucleotide sequence: TGCGCCAGCAGCCGGGACAGCCCCAATCAGCCCCAGCATTTT. Using reference TRBV5-1 and TRBJ1-5 for the parts outside the CDR3, the full variable domain is KAGVTQTPRYLIKTRGQQVTLSCSPISGHRSVSWYQQTPGQGLQFLFEYFSETQRNKGNFPGRFSGRQFSNSRSEMNVSTLELGDSALYLCASSRDSPNQPQHFGDGTRLSIL.

This clone has a single count. The chain couples TRBV11-2 to TRBJ2-7, with D maybe TRBD2 (6 bases). Germline CDR1 is SGHAT and CDR2 is FQNNGV. Between the trimmed V and J ends, which lost 4 bases and 7 bases, there was a span of 26 bases. CDR3 size: 17 residues. The CDR3 nucleotides are TGTGCCAGCAGCTCGGGTTTCTTTTGGGGGACTGTTTGGGAGCAGTACTTC. The encoded protein is CASSSGFFWGTVWEQYF.

This rearrangement joins TRBV10-3 to TRBJ2-2; 10 bases are shared with TRBD2. CDR1 is ENHRY and CDR2 is SYGVKD in the germline V gene. V shed 6 bases and J 1 base; nucleotides not matched to a gene: 2. The CDR3 is 15 residues long. The DNA of the CDR3 is TGTGCCATCAGACCTAGCGGGGGGAACACCGGGGAGCTGTTTTTT. It encodes CAIRPSGGNTGELFF.

J is TRBJ1-4 and V is TRBV4-1, with 12 bases that match TRBD1. Per germline, CDR1 MGHRA and CDR2 YSYEKL. With 3 bases clipped from V and 8 bases from J, the junction kept 19 bases outside the gene matches. The CDR3 contains 20 residues. CDR3 coding DNA: TGCGCCAGCAGCCAGCGCCACGTCGGGACAGGGGGCGCCTGGGGGGAAAAACTGTTTTTT. Translation: CASSQRHVGTGGAWGEKLFF.

The rearrangement uses TRBV30 and TRBJ1-2; no reliable D call. This CDR3 is 14 amino acids long. Per the germline V gene, CDR1 is GTSNPN and CDR2 is SVGIG (reference sequence). V was cut by 0 bases and J by 2 bases, with 10 bases left in between. The CDR3 DNA follows: TGTGCCTGGAGTGTACTTGGGCAGAACTATGGCTACACCTTC. This sequence encodes CAWSVLGQNYGYTF.

The chain is built from TRBV5-1 and TRBJ2-7; 7 bases are a match to TRBD1. The ends lost 1 base at V and 2 bases at J; junction bases unmatched: 9. Germline CDR1 SGHRS, CDR2 YFSETQ. CDR3 size: 16 residues. CDR3 sequence reads: CASSLYGGQATYEQYF. The CDR3 nucleotides read TGCGCCAGCAGCTTGTATGGAGGACAGGCCACCTACGAGCAGTACTTC.